This section outlines one TCR beta chain sequence together with its context. The antigen remains undetermined. The CDR3 is made up of 16 amino acids. Germline V gives CDR1 SGHTA, CDR2 FQGNSA. Germline trimming cut 4 bases from V and 7 bases from J; bases unmatched to any gene: 7. Matched for age and sex, the controls were healthy donors. Random hexamers were used to reverse transcribe about 0.45 to 1 ug of RNA. TCRdb ran MiXCR on the immunoSEQ multiplex PCR reads and lists one entry per CDR3 protein. The data show some 120,000 distinct CDR3 sequences, less than 95% seen once. The data were taken from a study of CD8 T cells in Susac syndrome. Whole-study results and caveats: Acknowledgment was made by the study that its TCR sequencing and HLA analysis involved a relatively small number of individuals.

What was sequenced was CD8+ T cells from PBMCs. V and J are TRBV7-2 and TRBJ2-5; 15 positions match TRBD2. The sequence was collected from a human donor in good health. The CDR3 DNA is TGTGCCAGCAGCTCGCGGGGACTAGCGGGGGGCCGGACCCAGTACTTC. Amino acid sequence: CASSSRGLAGGRTQYF.